The 30 T cell receptor beta chains in this list originate from one sample, sequenced in a study of CD4 T cells in relation to SARS-CoV-2 and coronaviruses. Here immunoSEQ multiplex PCR was the method, and the copy in TCRdb shows in-frame clones only, minus some. This table holds 43,000 or so clones, approximately 80% found once. The antigens these receptors bind are not known. The sequencing sample was made of naive CD4+ T cells from PBMCs, cultured in vitro. Subset: naive CD4+ T cells isolated by negative enrichment. Every receptor here comes from an adult with COVID-19.

The chain joins TRBV12-3 or TRBV12-4 to TRBJ2-1, with 14 bases matching TRBD2. There are 13 residues in the CDR3. V was clipped by 8 bases and J by 8 bases; unmatched bases: 2. The CDR3 DNA is TGTGCCAGCGGGACTAGCGGGAGCTATGAGCAGTTCTTC. It encodes CASGTSGSYEQFF.

The chain links TRBV5-6 to TRBJ1-6; D call uncertain. Germline V gives CDR1 SGHDT, CDR2 YYEEEE. This CDR3 has 15 residues. The germline V and J ends were trimmed by 4 bases and 0 bases, with 8 bases remaining between them. The CDR3 DNA reads TGTGCCAGCAGCCGAGGTAGCTCCTATAATTCACCCCTCCACTTT. As protein: CASSRGSSYNSPLHF.

The chain recombines TRBV6-5 with TRBJ1-4; the D gene is possibly TRBD1 (6 bases). Trimming pared 8 bases from V and 5 bases from J, leaving 9 bases between. There are 12 residues in the CDR3. Looked up from germline, CDR1 is MNHEY and CDR2 is SVGAGI. This CDR3 reads CASDGQNEKLFF. DNA of the CDR3: TGTGCCAGCGACGGACAGAATGAAAAACTGTTTTTT.

This sequence joins TRBV28 and TRBJ2-7; 8 bases match TRBD1. V was pared by 5 bases and J by 0 bases, with 9 bases of the junction left unmatched. CDR3 length: 16 amino acids. Per germline, CDR1 MDHEN and CDR2 SYDVKM. The CDR3 DNA is TGTGCCAGCAGTAGGGGCCTGGGACAGGCCTCCTACGAGCAGTACTTC. This gives the protein CASSRGLGQASYEQYF.

This chain uses TRBV7-9 with TRBJ2-3, with 9 bases aligning to TRBD1. Germline V gene lookup returns CDR1 SEHNR and CDR2 FQNEAQ (reference sequence). Trimming removed 2 bases from V and 0 bases from J; junction bases left unmatched: 9. The CDR3 contains 18 residues. The CDR3 sequence is CASSLRTGDAPSTDTQYF. CDR3 sequence (DNA): TGTGCCAGCAGCTTAAGGACAGGGGACGCGCCAAGCACAGATACGCAGTATTTT.

The gene calls are TRBV3-1 (or the pseudogene TRBV3-2) and TRBJ1-6; 7 bases agree with TRBD1. Trimming removed 0 bases from V and 4 bases from J; junction bases left unmatched: 3. CDR3 length: 16 residues. Germline lookup yields CDR1 LGHDT and CDR2 YNNKEL (reference sequence). The CDR3 reads CASSQEGTAYNSPLHF. The CDR3 bases are TGTGCCAGCAGCCAAGAAGGGACAGCTTATAATTCACCCCTCCACTTT.

This clone showed up just a few times. This chain connects TRBV28 to TRBJ1-5; TRBD1 is a possible D gene (5 bases). This CDR3 region has 14 residues. The germline V gene encodes CDR1 MDHEN and CDR2 SYDVKM. The V and J ends lost 4 bases and 6 bases respectively, with 13 bases between them. The CDR3 DNA sequence: TGTGCCAGCAGTTCTAATGGGGGGGGTCAGCCCCAGCATTTT. Protein: CASSSNGGGQPQHF.

The CDR3 nucleotides read TGTGCCAGCAGCTTATCCCCCAGACGGACCTACAATGAGCAGTTCTTC. Protein product: CASSLSPRRTYNEQFF. The chain uses TRBV7-9 and TRBJ2-1; no clear D. V shed 2 bases and J shed 2 bases, with 13 bases lying between them. This CDR3 is built from 16 residues. Germline lookup yields CDR1 SEHNR and CDR2 FQNEAQ (reference sequence).

In this sample, this clone turned up once. The chain recombines TRBV5-1 with TRBJ2-3; TRBD1 is a possible D gene (5 bases). From germline, CDR1 is SGHRS and CDR2 YFSETQ. CDR3 length: 14 amino acids. Between the trimmed V and J ends, which lost 1 base and 4 bases, there was a span of 10 bases. The CDR3 region is CASSLRTNADTQYF. The CDR3 DNA follows: TGCGCCAGCAGCTTGCGGACAAACGCAGATACGCAGTATTTT. Full variable domain (rest looked up from reference TRBV5-1 and TRBJ2-3): KAGVTQTPRYLIKTRGQQVTLSCSPISGHRSVSWYQQTPGQGLQFLFEYFSETQRNKGNFPGRFSGRQFSNSRSEMNVSTLELGDSALYLCASSLRTNADTQYFGPGTRLTVL.

This clone was observed a few times. An end of the junction differs from the germline gene, which may be a read error. The V call is TRBV28, the J call TRBJ1-3, with D possibly matching TRBD1 (6 bases). The CDR3 contains 15 residues. Germline V CDR1 and CDR2: MDHEN, SYDVKM. CDR3 residues: CASTLGGYSGNTIYF. The CDR3 coding sequence is TGTGCCAGCACTTTAGGGGGATACTCTGGAAACACCATATATTTT.

V is TRBV2 and J is TRBJ2-7, with no clear D. Trimming pared 3 bases from V and 6 bases from J, leaving 9 bases between. CDR1 is SNHLY and CDR2 is FYNNEI in the germline V gene. This CDR3 comprises 12 residues. The CDR3 protein is CASSDAVGEQYF. The CDR3 DNA reads as TGTGCCAGCAGTGACGCGGTGGGCGAGCAGTACTTC.

The chain couples TRBV30 to TRBJ2-2; no clear D. CDR1 GTSNPN and CDR2 SVGIG come from the germline V gene (reference sequence). This CDR3 is built from 16 residues. The V and J ends lost 2 bases and 2 bases respectively, with 15 bases between them. CDR3 region: CAWSRQASLNTGELFF. As DNA, the CDR3 is TGTGCCTGGAGTCGCCAGGCCAGCCTTAACACCGGGGAGCTGTTTTTT. Combining the CDR3 with reference TRBV30 and TRBJ2-2 gives the whole variable domain SQTIHQWPATLVQPVGSPLSLECTVEGTSNPNLYWYRQAAGRGLQLLFYSVGIGQISSEVPQNLSASRPQDRQFILSSKKLLLSDSGFYLCAWSRQASLNTGELFFGEGSRLTVL.

The V and J genes are TRBV6-1 and TRBJ2-7; D may be TRBD1 or TRBD2 (5 bases each). Germline lookup yields CDR1 MNHNS and CDR2 SASEGT. Trimming pared 2 bases from V and 2 bases from J, leaving 10 bases between. There are 14 residues in the CDR3. CDR3 sequence: CASSETQGPYEQYF. As DNA, the CDR3 is TGTGCCAGCAGTGAAACCCAGGGACCCTACGAGCAGTACTTC.

This chain links TRBV7-2 with TRBJ2-1; 7 bases line up with TRBD2. The CDR3 has 16 amino acids. Germline loops: CDR1 SGHTA, CDR2 FQGNSA. V lost 5 bases and J lost 5; bases outside the gene matches: 12. The CDR3 is CASSHGGREEDNEQFF. The CDR3 bases are TGTGCCAGCAGCCACGGAGGCCGGGAGGAGGACAATGAGCAGTTCTTC.

The gene calls are TRBV2 and TRBJ1-5; D is unclear. Per the germline V gene, CDR1 is SNHLY and CDR2 is FYNNEI. This CDR3 is built from 14 residues. V lost 8 bases, J lost 0 bases, and 11 bases lay in between. The CDR3 nucleotides read TGTGCCAGCTCCTTGGCAAATAGCAATCAGCCCCAGCATTTT. Its protein product is CASSLANSNQPQHF.

This clone was observed a handful of times. The CDR3 loop reads CASSQGFTYEQYF. In DNA form, the CDR3 reads TGCGCCAGCAGCCAAGGGTTTACCTACGAGCAGTACTTC. The chain carries TRBV4-3 and TRBJ2-7; no definite D call. CDR3 length: 13 amino acids. Deletions cut 1 base from V and 2 bases from J, with 6 bases between. Germline loops: CDR1 LGHNA, CDR2 YSLEER.

The chain links TRBV11-2 to TRBJ2-5; 11 bases line up with TRBD1. V was pared by 6 bases and J by 4 bases, with 10 bases of the junction left unmatched. The length of the CDR3 is 16 residues. Germline CDR1 and CDR2: SGHAT and FQNNGV. The CDR3 here is CASRPTGTGGGETQYF. CDR3 nucleotide sequence: TGTGCCAGCAGACCGACCGGGACAGGGGGTGGAGAGACCCAGTACTTC.

The count of this clone is one. The chain combines TRBV9 with TRBJ2-1; D remains ambiguous. Germline lookup yields CDR1 SGDLS and CDR2 YYNGEE. The V and J ends lost 0 bases and 1 base respectively, with 8 bases between them. The CDR3 consists of 15 residues. The DNA of the CDR3 is TGTGCCAGCAGCGTAGCTTTTAGTTCCTACAATGAGCAGTTCTTC. This gives the protein CASSVAFSSYNEQFF.

The gene calls are TRBV10-3 and TRBJ1-4; D remains ambiguous. The V gene's germline CDR1 is ENHRY and CDR2 SYGVKD. The V gene lost 3 bases and the J gene lost 8 bases, with 10 bases spanning the gap. This CDR3 comprises 13 residues. The CDR3 sequence: CAISDQQAEKLFF. For the CDR3, the DNA is TGTGCCATCAGTGATCAGCAGGCAGAAAAACTGTTTTTT.

The chain has TRBV11-2 and TRBJ2-7, with 7 positions matching TRBD2. In germline, CDR1 is SGHAT, CDR2 FQNNGV. With 5 bases clipped from V and 12 bases from J, the junction kept 7 bases outside the gene matches. This CDR3 has 11 amino acids. CDR3 in amino acids: CASSAAGLVYF. CDR3 bases: TGTGCCAGCAGCGCAGCGGGATTAGTGTACTTC.

The CDR3 loop is CARQVSTDTQYF. CDR3 bases: TGTGCCAGACAGGTTTCCACAGATACGCAGTATTTT. The chain links TRBV19 to TRBJ2-3; possibly TRBD1 for D (5 bases). Looked up from germline, CDR1 is LNHDA and CDR2 is SQIVND (reference sequence). This CDR3 is built from 12 residues. Trimming left V 9 bases short and J 2 bases short, with 9 bases between.

The chain combines TRBV4-2 with TRBJ2-7; TRBD2 agrees at 10 bases. V shed 3 bases and J 0 bases; nucleotides not matched to a gene: 2. Germline V lookup: CDR1 LGHNA, CDR2 YNFKEQ. The CDR3 runs 15 residues. CDR3 sequence reads: CASSHTSGTSYEQYF. CDR3 nucleotides: TGTGCCAGCAGCCACACTAGCGGGACCTCCTACGAGCAGTACTTC.

The V call is TRBV4-1, the J call TRBJ1-5; the D is unclear. Trimming cost V 2 bases and J 0 bases, with 14 bases left between them. There are 17 residues in the CDR3. From germline, CDR1 is MGHRA and CDR2 YSYEKL. The CDR3 spells CASSQPIGPISNQPQHF. The CDR3 DNA follows: TGCGCCAGCAGCCAACCTATAGGTCCCATTAGCAATCAGCCCCAGCATTTT.

The chain is built from TRBV9 and TRBJ2-3; TRBD2 agrees at 15 bases. There are 23 residues in the CDR3. Trimming at V came to 3 bases and at J to 1 base, leaving 21 bases not matched to a gene. Germline-derived CDR1 and CDR2 are SGDLS and YYNGEE. CDR3 in amino acids: CASSAPGTSGRPWEWAGTDTQYF. In DNA form, the CDR3 reads TGTGCCAGCAGCGCGCCCGGGACTAGCGGGAGGCCTTGGGAATGGGCGGGCACAGATACGCAGTATTTT. Complete variable domain (other parts from reference TRBV9 and TRBJ2-3): DSGVTQTPKHLITATGQRVTLRCSPRSGDLSVYWYQQSLDQGLQFLIQYYNGEERAKGNILERFSAQQFPDLHSELNLSSLELGDSALYFCASSAPGTSGRPWEWAGTDTQYFGPGTRLTVL.

The chain is built from TRBV12-3 or TRBV12-4 and TRBJ1-1, with a weak D call TRBD1 (5 bases). Trimming shortened V by 6 bases and J by 3 bases, and 8 bases separated the two germline ends. The CDR3 runs 12 residues. The CDR3 here is CASRRGDTEAFF. The CDR3 DNA is TGTGCCAGCAGGCGGGGGGACACTGAAGCTTTCTTT.

The chain combines TRBV18 with TRBJ2-7, with a possible D match to TRBD1 (6 bases). The V gene lost 3 bases and the J gene lost 4 bases, with 13 bases spanning the gap. In germline, CDR1 is KGHSH, CDR2 LQKENI. The CDR3 is made up of 14 amino acids. This CDR3 reads CASSPGQTFYEQYF. DNA of the CDR3: TGTGCCAGCTCACCCGGACAGACTTTTTACGAGCAGTACTTC.

This chain uses TRBV7-9 with TRBJ1-6; D gene unclear. Germline V gene data show CDR1 as SEHNR and CDR2 as FQNEAQ (reference sequence). The CDR3 covers 15 residues. The V and J ends lost 1 base and 5 bases respectively, with 9 bases between them. CDR3 protein: CASSLGDWDNSPLHF. As DNA, the CDR3 is TGTGCCAGCAGCTTAGGAGACTGGGATAATTCACCCCTCCACTTT. Full variable domain (remainder filled in from reference TRBV7-9 and TRBJ1-6): DTGVSQNPRHKITKRGQNVTFRCDPISEHNRLYWYRQTLGQGPEFLTYFQNEAQLEKSRLLSDRFSAERPKGSFSTLEIQRTEQGDSAMYLCASSLGDWDNSPLHFGNGTRLTVT.

The CDR3 nucleotides are TGTGCCAGCAGCTTACTACCCTCAGGAAATGAGCAGTTCTTC. Translation gives CASSLLPSGNEQFF. The chain combines TRBV7-2 with TRBJ2-1; D is uncertain. Trimming pared 2 bases from V and 7 bases from J, leaving 12 bases between. This CDR3 has 14 residues. Germline V gene sequence: CDR1 SGHTA, CDR2 FQGNSA.

The chain joins TRBV28 to TRBJ2-1, with 8 bases that match TRBD1. V shed 5 bases and J 1 base; nucleotides not matched to a gene: 13. Germline lookup yields CDR1 MDHEN and CDR2 SYDVKM. This CDR3 spans 18 amino acids. As DNA, the CDR3 is TGTGCCAGCAGTAAACCGGACAGGGAAACATCTTCCTACAATGAGCAGTTCTTC. It encodes CASSKPDRETSSYNEQFF.

This clone was detected only a few times. The rearrangement uses TRBV5-4 and TRBJ2-7; 11 bases line up with TRBD2. The J segment lost 3 bases and the V segment lost 3 bases, leaving 2 bases of the junction unmatched. Germline V gene lookup returns CDR1 SGHNT and CDR2 YYREEE (reference sequence). The CDR3 consists of 14 residues. CDR3 protein: CASSSTSGSYEQYF. DNA for the CDR3: TGTGCCAGCAGCTCAACTAGCGGGAGCTACGAGCAGTACTTC.